This passage covers 24 T cell receptor beta chains from one sample sequenced in a study of shared clonotypes between healthy human individuals. The protocol was immunoSEQ multiplex PCR, while the TCRdb copy is restricted to in-frame clones and leaves out a portion. The sample has some 2 million clones, around 96% seen once; the top ten hold under 1.5%. Terminally differentiated effector memory CD45RA+ cells were left out of the naive CD8 fraction, which was CD45RO-negative and positively selected for CCR7. Sequencing was carried out using naive CD8+ T cells sorted from blood. All receptors derive from a man aged 18 to 35 in good health.

V is TRBV21-1 and J is TRBJ2-7. TRBV21-1 is a recognized pseudogene. CDR3 length: 11 amino acids. This chain's CDR3 is CASIQEGTRYF. The DNA of the CDR3 is TGTGCCAGCATCCAAGAGGGGACGCGGTACTTC.

Concerning this clone: Since a much larger clone is just one base distant, this may be a read error. The V call is TRBV5-6, the J call TRBJ1-1; 7 nucleotides match TRBD1. Germline assignment: CDR1 SGHDT and CDR2 YYEEEE. This CDR3 spans 12 amino acids. Germline trimming cut 0 bases from V and 7 bases from J; bases unmatched to any gene: 0. CDR3 coding DNA: TGTGCCAGCAGCTTGGGGGACAGTGAAGCTTTCTTT. Translating gives CASSLGDSEAFF.

V is TRBV4-1 and J is TRBJ1-1; 9 bases fit TRBD1. The CDR3 covers 14 residues. The germline V gene encodes CDR1 MGHRA and CDR2 YSYEKL. The ends lost 6 bases at V and 4 bases at J; junction bases unmatched: 6. DNA for the CDR3: TGCGCCAGCAGGTCCCGGGACAGGGCCACTGAAGCTTTCTTT. Translated: CASRSRDRATEAFF.

The chain is built from TRBV27 and TRBJ2-7; TRBD1 or TRBD2 may be the D gene (6 bases each). The CDR3 runs to 16 residues. Germline lookup yields CDR1 MNHEY and CDR2 SMNVEV (reference sequence). Trimming removed 0 bases from V and 3 bases from J, with 15 bases in between. CDR3 nucleotide sequence: TGTGCCAGCAGTTTATCTAGGGGGACTCCTGACTACGAGCAGTACTTC. Protein sequence: CASSLSRGTPDYEQYF.

The rearrangement uses TRBV27 and TRBJ1-1; D gene unclear. Germline V CDR1 and CDR2: MNHEY, SMNVEV (reference sequence). The CDR3 has 13 residues. Trimming took off 10 bases at V and 1 base at J, with 13 bases between the two ends. The CDR3 loop is CATSKASNTEAFF. The CDR3 coding sequence is TGTGCCACCAGCAAAGCTTCGAACACTGAAGCTTTCTTT.

The V call is TRBV10-3, the J call TRBJ2-7, with a possible D match to TRBD2 (6 bases). CDR3 length: 15 amino acids. From germline, CDR1 is ENHRY and CDR2 SYGVKD. V was clipped by 3 bases and J by 3 bases, with 15 bases between them. The CDR3 DNA sequence: TGTGCCATCAGTGACTTAGCGGACCCTGACTACGAGCAGTACTTC. It is translated as CAISDLADPDYEQYF.

The V gene is TRBV10-2, the J gene TRBJ2-3; D is undetermined. Looked up from germline, CDR1 is WSHSY and CDR2 is SAAADI. V was clipped by 9 bases and J by 11 bases, with 24 bases between them. CDR3 length: 14 amino acids. The CDR3 DNA is TGCGCCAGATGGGCACGAGGTAACCAGGTGAAGCAGTATTTT. Amino acid sequence: CARWARGNQVKQYF.

The V and J genes are TRBV2 and TRBJ1-1; D is uncertain. There are 14 residues in the CDR3. The germline V and J ends were trimmed by 2 bases and 0 bases, with 7 bases remaining between them. Germline V gene lookup returns CDR1 SNHLY and CDR2 FYNNEI. Written as DNA, the CDR3 is TGTGCCAGCAGTGAAAGAGTGGTGAACACTGAAGCTTTCTTT. It translates to CASSERVVNTEAFF.

The chain combines TRBV30 with TRBJ2-5; 7 bases align to TRBD2. CDR1 is GTSNPN, CDR2 SVGIG, per germline (reference sequence). The length of the CDR3 is 16 residues. With V trimmed by 0 bases and J by 5 bases, 12 bases remained unmatched. DNA of the CDR3: TGTGCCTGGAGTGTATTAGGGCGGGGGTCCGGGGAGACCCAGTACTTC. It is translated as CAWSVLGRGSGETQYF.

The sample holds one count of this clone. This chain's CDR3 is CASRTGTGNYEQYF. The CDR3 DNA reads TGTGCCAGCAGAACCGGGACAGGGAACTACGAGCAGTACTTC. The V gene is TRBV27, the J gene TRBJ2-7; 9 bases match TRBD1. Trimming at V came to 6 bases and at J to 3 bases, leaving 6 bases not matched to a gene. This CDR3 comprises 14 residues. Looked up from germline, CDR1 is MNHEY and CDR2 is SMNVEV (reference sequence).

The rearrangement uses TRBV2 and TRBJ2-7; D possibly uses TRBD1 or TRBD2 (7 bases each). Trimming removed 6 bases at V and 2 bases at J, with 14 bases between. This CDR3 is built from 14 residues. CDR1 is SNHLY and CDR2 is FYNNEI in the germline V gene. In DNA form, the CDR3 reads TGTGCCAGCAGCGCAGGGGGGGCCACCTACGAGCAGTACTTC. Translation gives CASSAGGATYEQYF.

The gene calls are TRBV7-2 and TRBJ2-7, with 11 nucleotides matching TRBD1. Germline values: CDR1 SGHTA, CDR2 FQGNSA. This CDR3 has 15 amino acids. With V trimmed by 5 bases and J by 7 bases, 10 bases remained unmatched. The CDR3 bases are TGTGCCAGCAGCCCATCTGGACAGGGGGCGAGGGAGCAGTACTTC. Amino acids: CASSPSGQGAREQYF.

The CDR3 region is CSVKGTGPYGYTF. For the CDR3, the DNA is TGCAGCGTAAAGGGGACAGGGCCGTATGGCTACACCTTC. The chain is built from TRBV29-1 and TRBJ1-2, with 9 bases aligning to TRBD1. V was pared by 6 bases and J by 5 bases, with 7 bases of the junction left unmatched. The germline V gene has CDR1 SQVTM and CDR2 ANQGSEA. This CDR3 has 13 residues.

The rearrangement joins TRBV28 to TRBJ1-2; D remains unclear. This CDR3 contains 12 residues. V lost 1 base, J lost 8 bases, and 8 bases lay in between. Germline V gives CDR1 MDHEN, CDR2 SYDVKM. In nucleotides, the CDR3 is TGTGCCAGCAGTTTATTACCAGGCGGCTACACCTTC. Amino acids: CASSLLPGGYTF.

The rearrangement uses TRBV7-8 and TRBJ2-7; D is perhaps TRBD1 or TRBD2 (5 bases each). The germline CDR1 and CDR2 sequences are SGHVS and FQNEAQ. This CDR3 has 14 amino acids. Trimming stripped 8 bases from V and 2 bases from J, with 16 bases between. The CDR3 bases are TGTGCCAGCTCCCCCGGGACGCTAACCTACGAGCAGTACTTC. Residues: CASSPGTLTYEQYF.

The chain employs TRBV6-1 and TRBJ1-1; D ambiguous. Looked up from germline, CDR1 is MNHNS and CDR2 is SASEGT. Trimming shortened V by 1 base and J by 5 bases, and 8 bases separated the two germline ends. The CDR3 extends over 13 amino acids. In DNA, the CDR3 is TGTGCCAGCAGTGAAGTGTGGGGAACTGAAGCTTTCTTT. Its protein is CASSEVWGTEAFF.

This sequence joins TRBV15 and TRBJ2-5; 7 nucleotides agree with TRBD2. V lost 8 bases, J lost 7 bases, and 10 bases stayed unmatched. The CDR3 is 13 amino acids. The germline CDR1 and CDR2 sequences are LNHNV and YYDKDF (reference sequence). The CDR3 loop is CATGLAEVGTQYF. Here the CDR3 DNA reads TGTGCCACCGGGCTAGCGGAAGTTGGGACCCAGTACTTC. Drawing the rest from reference TRBV15 and TRBJ2-5, the complete variable domain is DAMVIQNPRYQVTQFGKPVTLSCSQTLNHNVMYWYQQKSSQAPKLLFHYYDKDFNNEADTPDNFQSRRPNTSFCFLDIRSPGLGDTAMYLCATGLAEVGTQYFGPGTRLLVL.

The chain links TRBV27 to TRBJ2-3; possibly TRBD2 for D (6 bases). Germline CDR1 is MNHEY and CDR2 is SMNVEV (reference sequence). CDR3 length: 16 residues. V lost 5 bases to trimming and J lost 2 bases, with 17 bases between them. The CDR3 DNA reads as TGTGCCAGCAGTCTCGGTTCTGGCGGGGACACAGATACGCAGTATTTT. Amino acids: CASSLGSGGDTDTQYF.

V and J are TRBV9 and TRBJ2-3, with TRBD1 as a possible D gene (6 bases). Between the trimmed V and J ends, which lost 2 bases and 0 bases, there was a span of 10 bases. Germline CDR1 and CDR2: SGDLS and YYNGEE. The CDR3 is 15 residues long. This chain's CDR3 is CASSVTGYSTDTQYF. The CDR3 bases are TGTGCCAGCAGCGTTACAGGGTACAGCACAGATACGCAGTATTTT.

In regard to this clone: In the same sample, other DNA sequences code for this CDR3. The chain combines TRBV5-6 with TRBJ2-7; the D gene is possibly TRBD1 (5 bases). CDR3 length: 13 residues. The germline V gene has CDR1 SGHDT and CDR2 YYEEEE. Trimming cost V 0 bases and J 3 bases, with 7 bases left between them. The CDR3 reads CASSLGQFYEQYF. DNA for the CDR3: TGTGCCAGCAGCTTGGGACAGTTCTACGAGCAGTACTTC.

On this clone itself: The same CDR3 also results from other DNA sequences found in this sample. The chain joins TRBV6-5 to TRBJ1-2, with 8 bases matching TRBD1. Germline V CDR1 and CDR2: MNHEY, SVGAGI. The V and J ends lost 2 bases and 4 bases, in that order; junction bases with no gene match: 3. The CDR3 contains 14 residues. CDR3 nucleotide sequence: TGTGCCAGCAGTTACGGACAGGGTGGCTATGGCTACACCTTC. Its protein is CASSYGQGGYGYTF.

The V gene is TRBV27, the J gene TRBJ2-7, with 7 positions matching TRBD1. This CDR3 has 16 amino acids. The J segment lost 4 bases and the V segment lost 5 bases, leaving 14 bases of the junction unmatched. Germline values: CDR1 MNHEY, CDR2 SMNVEV (reference sequence). The chain's CDR3 is CASSPSSGQSLYEQYF. The CDR3 coding sequence is TGTGCCAGCAGTCCATCTTCGGGACAGAGCCTTTACGAGCAGTACTTC.

V gene TRBV5-6 combines with J gene TRBJ2-1; D gene ambiguous. Trimming took off 1 base at V and 8 bases at J, with 7 bases between the two ends. The CDR3 extends over 12 amino acids. CDR1 SGHDT and CDR2 YYEEEE come from the germline V gene. The CDR3: CASSLQLHEQFF. The CDR3 region has the DNA TGTGCCAGCAGCTTGCAGCTGCATGAGCAGTTCTTC. Full variable domain (missing parts from reference TRBV5-6 and TRBJ2-1): DAGVTQSPTHLIKTRGQQVTLRCSPKSGHDTVSWYQQALGQGPQFIFQYYEEEERQRGNFPDRFSGHQFPNYSSELNVNALLLGDSALYLCASSLQLHEQFFGPGTRLTVL.

This chain uses TRBV28 with TRBJ2-3, with 11 bases identical to TRBD2. The germline CDR1 and CDR2 sequences are MDHEN and SYDVKM. J gave up 2 bases and V 7 bases, and 5 bases lay outside the gene matches. The CDR3 length is 15 residues. CDR3 protein: CASIPTSGDTDTQYF. DNA for the CDR3: TGTGCCAGCATACCGACTAGCGGGGACACAGATACGCAGTATTTT.